This TCR beta chain was observed in a study of CD8 T cells in Susac syndrome. Points from the study as a whole: The study recognized that its TCR sequencing and HLA analysis covered a relatively small number of individuals.

With respect to this clonotype: The antigen is unknown.

With random hexamers, roughly 0.45 to 1 ug RNA was reverse transcribed. By means of immunoSEQ multiplex PCR, TCR beta CDR3 spanning 54 Vbeta and 13 Jbeta underwent amplification. TCRdb re-analysed the immunoSEQ multiplex PCR reads in MiXCR, keeping a single row per CDR3 protein. The sample has 170,000 or so distinct CDR3 sequences, approximately 93% seen once; the top ten hold roughly 0.1%. The germline gives CDR1 ENHRY, CDR2 SYGVKD. There are 15 residues in the CDR3. V lost 0 bases and J lost 3, with 10 bases in between. The clonotype was recovered from a human donor with multiple sclerosis. The chain uses TRBV10-3 and TRBJ2-3, with D possibly matching TRBD2 (6 bases). The sample taken for sequencing was CD4+ T cells from PBMCs. DNA for the CDR3: TGTGCCATCAGTGAGTCGGGCAGCGGGACAGATACGCAGTATTTT. Translation gives CAISESGSGTDTQYF.